Each of the 21 T cell receptor beta chains below was sequenced from the same sample in a study of CD8+ T cells in alopecia areata listed by TCRdb under 2018. The time point label, as the study defines it: baseline before oral tofacitinib. Library creation used the immunoSEQ multiplex PCR assay. RNA was extracted from all samples and reverse transcribed into cDNA, which served as template for TCR sequencing. Drawn from immuneACCESS, this table holds only the in-frame rearrangements with V and J called that TCRdb kept. Clones are partly lost; checked studies trace under half to an unresolved V gene and leave the rest unexplained. This sample holds over 120,000 clones; approximately 49% were observed only once. Approximately 0.99% of the sample belongs to the ten largest clones. The starting material was CD4+ T cells sorted from blood, obtained at week 0. Receptors were obtained from a human donor with alopecia areata.

The gene calls are TRBV29-1 and TRBJ1-1, with TRBD1 as a possible D gene (5 bases). CDR1 is SQVTM, CDR2 ANQGSEA, per germline. The CDR3 totals 15 residues. The V end was cut by 4 bases, the J end by 0 bases, with 15 bases between. The CDR3 coding sequence is TGCAGCGTTGTCCCTTCCGGGACGTTGAACACTGAAGCTTTCTTT. It yields the protein CSVVPSGTLNTEAFF.

This clone showed up just a few times. This sequence joins TRBV5-1 and TRBJ2-1, with 8 nucleotides matching TRBD1. CDR1 is SGHRS, CDR2 YFSETQ, per germline. The CDR3 has 14 amino acids. J gave up 7 bases and V 6 bases, and 9 bases lay outside the gene matches. DNA for the CDR3: TGCGCCAGCACCTCTGACAGGGGAAGAAATGAGCAGTTCTTC. Its translation is CASTSDRGRNEQFF.

This clone has a handful of counts. The V and J genes are TRBV29-1 and TRBJ2-2; 10 bases align to TRBD2. CDR3 length equals 12 residues. After removal of 7 bases from V and 5 bases from J, the junction contained 1 base not matched to a gene. CDR1 SQVTM and CDR2 ANQGSEA come from the germline V gene. CDR3: CSGTSGTGELFF. The CDR3 DNA follows: TGCAGCGGGACTAGCGGTACCGGGGAGCTGTTTTTT.

This chain uses TRBV30 with TRBJ1-1; D call uncertain. The length of the CDR3 is 11 residues. Germline CDR1 reads GTSNPN; CDR2 reads SVGIG (reference sequence). V was clipped by 3 bases and J by 11 bases, with 13 bases between them. DNA of the CDR3: TGTGCCTGGAGCCTAGGACGGGAGGCTTTCTTT. Protein sequence: CAWSLGREAFF.

The table lists this clone with a few counts. The chain combines TRBV5-1 with TRBJ2-1; D gene ambiguous. The CDR3 loop spans 14 amino acids. Trimming removed 1 base from V and 8 bases from J, with 13 bases in between. Germline values: CDR1 SGHRS, CDR2 YFSETQ. The CDR3 coding sequence is TGCGCCAGCAGCTTGAACAGTCCCGGGTATGAGCAGTTCTTC. Amino acids: CASSLNSPGYEQFF.

The rearrangement links TRBV25-1 to TRBJ2-1; D ambiguous. Trimming cost V 2 bases and J 0 bases, with 5 bases left between them. The germline gives CDR1 MGHDK, CDR2 SYGVNS. The CDR3 consists of 14 residues. The CDR3 DNA is TGTGCCAGCAGTGAAGAGAGCTCCTACAATGAGCAGTTCTTC. It encodes CASSEESSYNEQFF.

The genes are TRBV5-1 and TRBJ2-1; 9 bases are a match to TRBD2. The CDR3 is made up of 15 amino acids. The trim removed 4 bases at V and 5 bases at J, leaving 7 bases unmatched. The germline V gene has CDR1 SGHRS and CDR2 YFSETQ. The DNA of the CDR3 is TGCGCCAGCAGCCACATAGCGGGAGTACACAATGAGCAGTTCTTC. This gives the protein CASSHIAGVHNEQFF.

This sequence joins TRBV29-1 and TRBJ2-2; 12 bases match TRBD1. J was trimmed by 9 bases and V by 6 bases; bases with no gene match: 8. CDR1 SQVTM and CDR2 ANQGSEA come from the germline V gene. The CDR3 runs to 14 residues. The CDR3 is CSVAGTGGSRELFF. The CDR3 DNA is TGCAGCGTCGCCGGGACAGGGGGCTCGAGGGAGCTGTTTTTT.

The chain employs TRBV19 and TRBJ1-2; 7 nucleotides align to TRBD1. V lost 5 bases to trimming and J lost 2 bases; unmatched junction nucleotides: 2. Germline V gives CDR1 LNHDA, CDR2 SQIVND (reference sequence). The CDR3 extends over 13 amino acids. The CDR3 loop reads CASSFRGNYGYTF. In DNA form, the CDR3 reads TGTGCCAGTAGTTTCAGGGGGAACTATGGCTACACCTTC.

This sequence joins TRBV30 and TRBJ1-5; possibly TRBD1 for D (6 bases). Germline V lookup: CDR1 GTSNPN, CDR2 SVGIG (reference sequence). The CDR3 is made up of 13 amino acids. Trimming removed 2 bases from V and 4 bases from J, with 9 bases in between. CDR3 residues: CAWSRTENQPQHF. As DNA, the CDR3 is TGTGCCTGGAGTAGGACAGAGAATCAGCCCCAGCATTTT.

This clone was observed at least ten times. V gene TRBV11-3 combines with J gene TRBJ2-3, with D hard to call. The CDR3 is 11 residues long. V lost 8 bases to trimming and J lost 6 bases, with 9 bases between them. Germline-derived CDR1 and CDR2 are SGHNT and YENEEA. The CDR3 DNA follows: TGTGCCAGCGCGTTAAGCGATACGCAGTATTTT. Its protein is CASALSDTQYF. Combining the CDR3 with reference TRBV11-3 and TRBJ2-3 gives the whole variable domain EAGVVQSPRYKIIEKKQPVAFWCNPISGHNTLYWYLQNLGQGPELLIRYENEEAVDDSQLPKDRFSAERLKGVDSTLKIQPAELGDSAVYLCASALSDTQYFGPGTRLTVL.

This clone was picked up one time. This chain joins TRBV23-1 and TRBJ1-2; 9 bases agree with TRBD1. TRBV23-1 is classed as an ORF, of uncertain function. The CDR3 spans 15 residues. The V and J ends lost 2 bases and 2 bases, in that order; junction bases with no gene match: 3. The CDR3 loop is CASSQGTGKNYGYTF. The CDR3 region has the DNA TGCGCCAGCAGTCAAGGGACAGGGAAGAACTATGGCTACACCTTC.

The sample holds a few counts of this clone. The genes are TRBV29-1 and TRBJ2-5; 15 bases are a match to TRBD2. The CDR3 totals 18 residues. V lost 0 bases to trimming and J lost 5 bases; unmatched junction nucleotides: 10. Per the germline V gene, CDR1 is SQVTM and CDR2 is ANQGSEA. The CDR3 loop is CSVEEGLAGGLVWETQYF. The CDR3 nucleotides are TGCAGCGTTGAAGAGGGACTAGCGGGAGGATTAGTATGGGAGACCCAGTACTTC.

The chain carries TRBV30 and TRBJ2-3; D perhaps matches TRBD1 (5 bases). The V end was cut by 0 bases, the J end by 8 bases, with 15 bases between. The CDR3 contains 14 residues. Germline-derived CDR1 and CDR2 are GTSNPN and SVGIG (reference sequence). CDR3 protein: CAWSVGRALGTQYF. The CDR3 DNA follows: TGTGCCTGGAGTGTTGGCAGGGCGCTCGGTACGCAGTATTTT. Full variable domain (rest looked up from reference TRBV30 and TRBJ2-3): SQTIHQWPATLVQPVGSPLSLECTVEGTSNPNLYWYRQAAGRGLQLLFYSVGIGQISSEVPQNLSASRPQDRQFILSSKKLLLSDSGFYLCAWSVGRALGTQYFGPGTRLTVL.

This clone has more than one count but fewer than ten. J is TRBJ2-1 and V is TRBV5-4; TRBD2 is a possible D gene (5 bases). Germline V gene lookup returns CDR1 SGHNT and CDR2 YYREEE (reference sequence). The germline V and J ends were trimmed by 0 bases and 4 bases, with 11 bases remaining between them. This CDR3 has 15 amino acids. As DNA, the CDR3 is TGTGCCAGCAGCTTGGCCGCGGGCGGTTACAATGAGCAGTTCTTC. Protein: CASSLAAGGYNEQFF.

In this sample, this clone turned up a few times. The chain joins TRBV5-6 to TRBJ2-5; 8 nucleotides align to TRBD1. The CDR3 length is 15 residues. Trimming cost V 3 bases and J 2 bases; bases outside gene matches: 6. Germline V lookup: CDR1 SGHDT, CDR2 YYEEEE. The DNA for the CDR3 is TGTGCCAGCAGCTACCGGACAGGGAGACAAGAGACCCAGTACTTC. Protein product: CASSYRTGRQETQYF.

The chain is built from TRBV29-1 and TRBJ2-2, with D perhaps TRBD1 (6 bases). The CDR3 is made up of 15 amino acids. Trimming removed 7 bases from V and 4 bases from J, with 19 bases in between. Germline loops: CDR1 SQVTM, CDR2 ANQGSEA. The CDR3 loop reads CSAVVGTIFTGELFF. In DNA, the CDR3 is TGCAGCGCCGTCGTTGGGACAATATTCACCGGGGAGCTGTTTTTT.

The gene calls are TRBV6-1 and TRBJ1-5; a possible D gene is TRBD1 (6 bases). Germline lookup yields CDR1 MNHNS and CDR2 SASEGT. The CDR3 has 16 residues. Trimming pared 4 bases from V and 3 bases from J, leaving 16 bases between. The CDR3 DNA sequence: TGTGCCAGCAGTGGGGGACAACCGGGCCCCAATCAGCCCCAGCATTTT. Amino acid sequence: CASSGGQPGPNQPQHF.

This chain links TRBV25-1 with TRBJ1-1, with D hard to call. Trimming pared 2 bases from V and 3 bases from J, leaving 7 bases between. Germline V gene data show CDR1 as MGHDK and CDR2 as SYGVNS. There are 13 residues in the CDR3. CDR3 DNA: TGTGCCAGCAGTGAAGTTGGATACACTGAAGCTTTCTTT. This codes for CASSEVGYTEAFF.

This chain uses TRBV6-5 with TRBJ1-3; possible D gene TRBD1, 6 bases. The V gene lost 6 bases and the J gene lost 4 bases, with 16 bases spanning the gap. In germline, CDR1 is MNHEY, CDR2 SVGAGI. The length of the CDR3 is 15 residues. In DNA form, the CDR3 reads TGTGCCAGCAGCCTACAGGGAGTAGTGGGAAACACCATATATTTT. Translation gives CASSLQGVVGNTIYF.

The V gene is TRBV27, the J gene TRBJ1-4, with 9 bases fitting TRBD1. The CDR3 length is 15 residues. Germline V gene sequence: CDR1 MNHEY, CDR2 SMNVEV (reference sequence). J gave up 8 bases and V 4 bases, and 8 bases lay outside the gene matches. CDR3 protein: CASSSHRGQREKLFF. The CDR3 nucleotides are TGTGCCAGCAGTTCACACAGGGGGCAGAGAGAAAAACTGTTTTTT.